The entry below describes one T cell receptor beta chain. Germline trimming cut 0 bases from V and 2 bases from J; bases unmatched to any gene: 2. Germline values: CDR1 SGDLS, CDR2 YYNGEE. This CDR3 is built from 15 residues. These data are taken from a study of beta chain features in type 1 diabetes. For the study at large: Over all samples combined, about 99,000,000 sorted cells were examined.

The sequenced template was cDNA made from the entire isolated RNA. Using immunoSEQ multiplex PCR, the repertoire was profiled, and TCRdb retains in-frame clones only, with some absent. The sample holds under 250,000 clones, 13% to 15% seen once. The V and J genes are TRBV9 and TRBJ2-7, with 10 nucleotides matching TRBD1. This sequence originates from a woman aged 40-49 years in good health. The sequenced material came from naive CD4+ T cells from blood. CDR3 sequence: CASSVAGQGAYEQYF. The CDR3 DNA sequence: TGTGCCAGCAGCGTAGCAGGACAGGGGGCCTACGAGCAGTACTTC.